The 6 T cell receptor beta chains given below trace back to one sample, sequenced in a study of blood T cell repertoires in COVID-19. Produced via immunoSEQ multiplex PCR; TCRdb's table is partial and in-frame only. The sample records some 150,000 clones, 75% to 90% being singletons. Specimen: peripheral blood. These receptor sequences come from a human donor in a cohort sampled during active COVID-19.

V is TRBV5-4 and J is TRBJ2-3; a weak D match, TRBD2 (6 bases). CDR1 SGHNT and CDR2 YYREEE come from the germline V gene (reference sequence). The V end lost 1 base, the J end lost 1 base, and 13 bases lay between the germline ends. This CDR3 comprises 16 residues. The CDR3 reads CASSLFGTGGTDTQYF. The CDR3 bases are TGTGCCAGCAGCTTGTTCGGGACTGGGGGCACAGATACGCAGTATTTT.

This clone was counted a single time. This sequence joins TRBV5-1 and TRBJ1-1; 7 positions agree with TRBD1. V shed 7 bases, J shed 0 bases, and the junction held 6 bases outside the gene matches. This CDR3 is built from 14 residues. Germline V CDR1 and CDR2: SGHRS, YFSETQ. The CDR3 loop is CASVAGGMNTEAFF. DNA for the CDR3: TGCGCCAGCGTGGCAGGGGGAATGAACACTGAAGCTTTCTTT.

The rearrangement joins TRBV25-1 to TRBJ2-7; the D is unclear. The CDR3 totals 13 residues. Germline V lookup: CDR1 MGHDK, CDR2 SYGVNS. Trimming shortened V by 4 bases and J by 3 bases, and 10 bases separated the two germline ends. In DNA form, the CDR3 reads TGTGCCAGCAGTGGCTCCGGGTTCTACGAGCAGTACGTC. It is translated as CASSGSGFYEQYV.

The chain carries TRBV3-1 (or the pseudogene TRBV3-2) and TRBJ2-7; 13 bases fit TRBD2. V lost 5 bases, J lost 1 base, and 5 bases stayed unmatched. This CDR3 comprises 16 residues. CDR1 and CDR2 (germline): LGHDT, YNNKEL (reference sequence). CDR3 nucleotides: TGTGCCAGCAGCAATGGACTAGCGGGGGCGTCCTACGAGCAGTACTTC. Its protein product is CASSNGLAGASYEQYF.

CDR3 loop: CASSSPGLGSYEQYV. DNA for the CDR3: TGTGCCAGCAGCTCCCCGGGACTAGGATCCTACGAGCAGTACGTC. The V gene is TRBV5-6, the J gene TRBJ2-7, with 8 nucleotides matching TRBD2. The CDR3 length is 15 residues. Trimming took 3 bases from V and 1 from J; bases not matched to a gene: 6. Germline V gives CDR1 SGHDT, CDR2 YYEEEE.

The rearrangement links TRBV5-4 to TRBJ1-6; 9 nucleotides align to TRBD1. Germline CDR1 and CDR2: SGHNT and YYREEE (reference sequence). This CDR3 has 15 residues. The junction had 2 bases not matched to a gene; V was cut back by 0 bases and J by 7 bases. CDR3 DNA sequence: TGTGCCAGCAGCTTGGTGGGACAGGGAAATTCACCCCTCCACTTT. The encoded protein is CASSLVGQGNSPLHF.